This T cell receptor beta chain derives from a study of neoadjuvant nivolumab and ipilimumab in lung cancer. The CDR3 has 15 amino acids. Germline values: CDR1 SSHAT, CDR2 FNYEAQ (reference sequence). TCRdb's copy holds only in-frame clones and misses some; the assay was immunoSEQ multiplex PCR. The sample has about 27,000 clones, around 76% seen once. As to this clone: An end of the junction does not agree with germline; a read error may underlie this.

This rearrangement joins TRBV7-7 to TRBJ2-1; TRBD1 aligns across 9 bases. The input for sequencing was tumor tissue, taken after neoadjuvant nivolumab, alone or with ipilimumab, at or shortly before surgery. The source is an adult with non-small cell lung cancer. The CDR3 loop is CASSLGQGTYNEQFF. The CDR3 DNA follows: TGTGCTAGCAGCTTAGGACAGGGGACCTACAATGAGCAGTTCTTC.